This passage covers 15 T cell receptor beta chains from one sample sequenced in a study of T cell responses to AZD1222 COVID-19 vaccine. Method: immunoSEQ multiplex PCR; TCRdb's copy keeps in-frame clones and lacks some. The table has about 84,000 clones, 80% to 90% seen once. The sample here was peripheral blood, taken 28 days after the second AZD1222 dose. These receptor sequences come from an adult who received the AZD1222 COVID-19 vaccine.

The sample holds a few counts of this clone. The J gene is TRBJ2-2, the V gene TRBV27; 9 positions match TRBD1. The CDR3 totals 16 residues. Losses at the gene ends were 5 bases for V and 7 bases for J; bases not matched to a gene: 11. CDR1 is MNHEY, CDR2 SMNVEV, per germline (reference sequence). CDR3 loop: CASSPRQGVLGGELFF. As DNA, the CDR3 is TGTGCCAGCAGTCCCCGACAGGGGGTTTTGGGCGGGGAGCTGTTTTTT.

The rearrangement joins TRBV28 to TRBJ2-7; 12 nucleotides align to TRBD2. Germline lookup yields CDR1 MDHEN and CDR2 SYDVKM. V lost 2 bases and J lost 4; bases outside the gene matches: 15. The CDR3 is made up of 19 amino acids. CDR3 sequence: CASSLVGLAGGPRRYEQYF. CDR3 bases: TGTGCCAGCAGTTTAGTCGGCCTAGCGGGGGGGCCCCGTCGTTACGAGCAGTACTTC.

The V gene is TRBV10-3, the J gene TRBJ2-7; 7 bases map to TRBD1. This CDR3 contains 13 residues. Germline trimming cut 4 bases from V and 7 bases from J; bases unmatched to any gene: 7. Germline V lookup: CDR1 ENHRY, CDR2 SYGVKD. This chain's CDR3 is CAISVLLDREQYF. For the CDR3, the DNA is TGTGCCATCAGTGTTCTATTGGACAGGGAGCAGTACTTC.

The chain is built from TRBV6-6 and TRBJ2-2; 13 bases are shared with TRBD2. The CDR3 is 17 residues long. J lost 2 bases, V lost 6 bases, and 6 bases had no gene match. Germline V gene data show CDR1 as MNHNY and CDR2 as SVGAGI (reference sequence). The CDR3 reads CASRRLAGGSNTGELFF. Written as DNA, the CDR3 is TGTGCCAGCAGGCGACTAGCGGGGGGCTCTAACACCGGGGAGCTGTTTTTT.

The rearrangement uses TRBV7-9 and TRBJ2-1; possible D gene TRBD2, 6 bases. Looked up from germline, CDR1 is SEHNR and CDR2 is FQNEAQ (reference sequence). V was shortened by 4 bases and J by 0 bases, with 7 bases between the two germline ends. The CDR3 runs 14 residues. As DNA, the CDR3 is TGTGCCAGCAGCTCCGGGAGCTCCTACAATGAGCAGTTCTTC. This translates into CASSSGSSYNEQFF.

This clone is judged medium-sized. The chain recombines TRBV7-9 with TRBJ1-2; the D is unclear. The CDR3 consists of 13 residues. Germline V lookup: CDR1 SEHNR, CDR2 FQNEAQ (reference sequence). V was cut by 2 bases and J by 6 bases, with 10 bases left in between. CDR3 residues: CASSLTFLDGYTF. CDR3 DNA sequence: TGTGCCAGCAGCTTAACGTTCCTCGATGGCTACACCTTC.

The chain employs TRBV4-2 and TRBJ2-3, with D perhaps assigned TRBD1 or TRBD2 (6 bases each). The V end lost 5 bases, the J end lost 1 base, and 13 bases lay between the germline ends. The CDR3 runs to 15 residues. Germline assignment: CDR1 LGHNA and CDR2 YNFKEQ. The DNA of the CDR3 is TGTGCCAGCAGCGCCAGGAGGGGGGGCACAGATACGCAGTATTTT. Protein product: CASSARRGGTDTQYF.

The chain employs TRBV6-6 and TRBJ1-1; no firm D call. Trimming took 8 bases from V and 5 from J, leaving 9 bases between them. From germline, CDR1 is MNHNY and CDR2 SVGAGI (reference sequence). The CDR3 spans 11 residues. Here the CDR3 reads CASGFGTEAFF. The DNA for the CDR3 is TGTGCCAGCGGATTTGGAACTGAAGCTTTCTTT.

The CDR3 loop is CASSPAQGPLGGNEQYF. The CDR3, as DNA: TGCGCCAGCAGCCCGGCCCAGGGGCCTCTAGGGGGGAACGAGCAGTACTTC. V and J are TRBV5-1 and TRBJ2-7; D possibly uses TRBD1 or TRBD2 (6 bases each). Germline V gives CDR1 SGHRS, CDR2 YFSETQ. The CDR3 spans 17 residues. V was pared by 4 bases and J by 5 bases, with 25 bases between.

J is TRBJ1-1 and V is TRBV28, with TRBD1 matching over 8 bases. The CDR3 totals 16 residues. Germline V gene sequence: CDR1 MDHEN, CDR2 SYDVKM. J lost 7 bases, V lost 5 bases, and 15 bases had no gene match. CDR3 DNA: TGTGCCAGCAGTCCGGTCCCGGGACAGGTCTCGAATGAAGCTTTCTTT. Its protein is CASSPVPGQVSNEAFF.

The V and J genes are TRBV4-1 and TRBJ1-2; 8 bases agree with TRBD1. Trimming cost V 8 bases and J 4 bases; bases outside gene matches: 12. The CDR3 is 15 residues long. Germline assignment: CDR1 MGHRA and CDR2 YSYEKL. The DNA for the CDR3 is TGCGCCAGCCGGGACAGGCAACTATCGCCCTATGGCTACACCTTC. This gives the protein CASRDRQLSPYGYTF.

The V call is TRBV28, the J call TRBJ2-7, with a tentative D call TRBD1 (5 bases). Trimming stripped 4 bases from V and 6 bases from J, with 16 bases between. The CDR3 is 14 amino acids. The germline V gene encodes CDR1 MDHEN and CDR2 SYDVKM. The CDR3 nucleotides are TGTGCCAGCAGTTCCGCAGGGCAGATGGGCGAGCAGTACTTC. Residues: CASSSAGQMGEQYF.

This clone was counted a single time. The chain couples TRBV2 to TRBJ2-7; D possibly corresponds to TRBD2 (5 bases). Looked up from germline, CDR1 is SNHLY and CDR2 is FYNNEI. There are 13 residues in the CDR3. The CDR3 here is CACGRLSSYEQYF. Written as DNA, the CDR3 is TGTGCATGCGGGCGGCTGAGCTCCTACGAGCAGTACTTC.

This rearrangement joins TRBV6-6 to TRBJ1-5; D is undetermined. Between the trimmed V and J ends, which lost 0 bases and 6 bases, there was a span of 12 bases. Germline V CDR1 and CDR2: MNHNY, SVGAGI (reference sequence). The CDR3 loop spans 15 amino acids. The CDR3 loop is CASSYSVPYGQPQHF. The CDR3 region has the DNA TGTGCCAGCAGTTACTCGGTGCCGTACGGTCAGCCCCAGCATTTT.

This chain uses TRBV18 with TRBJ1-4, with 7 bases matching TRBD1. CDR3 size: 15 residues. Germline values: CDR1 KGHSH, CDR2 LQKENI. The trim removed 3 bases at V and 5 bases at J, leaving 6 bases unmatched. The CDR3 is CASSPVGQENEKLFF. The CDR3 nucleotides are TGTGCCAGCTCACCCGTCGGACAGGAAAATGAAAAACTGTTTTTT.